The 18 T cell receptor beta chains given below trace back to one sample, sequenced in a study of blood T cells in healthy people across ages. A sample-barcoded 5' primer and a J-beta primer mix were used in a second PCR of about 6 to 11 cycles. TCRdb redid the calling of the 5' RACE reads with MiXCR, one entry per CDR3 protein. Of roughly 500,000 distinct CDR3 sequences detected, around 24% appear once; the ten largest clones hold roughly 9%. This sample was shared with a second study, whose subject was T cells of mothers and their children.

Source material: blood. These TCRs come from a boy between 10 and 17 years old in good health.

The chain combines TRBV7-3 with TRBJ2-3; 9 nucleotides match TRBD1. This CDR3 region has 14 residues. With 0 bases clipped from V and 8 bases from J, the junction kept 3 bases outside the gene matches. Germline V lookup: CDR1 SGHTA, CDR2 FQGTGA. CDR3 nucleotides: TGTGCCAGCAGCTTAACAGACAGGGGGGCTACGCAGTATTTT. It is translated as CASSLTDRGATQYF.

This clonotype was picked up a small number of times. The chain links TRBV2 to TRBJ2-5, with 7 positions matching TRBD2. Losses at the gene ends were 4 bases for V and 7 bases for J; bases not matched to a gene: 6. Germline V CDR1 and CDR2: SNHLY, FYNNEI. The CDR3 covers 13 residues. The CDR3 DNA follows: TGTGCCAGCAGTGCCGCTAGCGGTGGGACCCAGTACTTC. Its translation is CASSAASGGTQYF.

This clonotype showed up just a few times. The chain has TRBV7-9 and TRBJ2-3; D is unresolved. Trimming shortened V by 2 bases and J by 6 bases, and 9 bases separated the two germline ends. The CDR3 is made up of 13 amino acids. Germline V gene data show CDR1 as SEHNR and CDR2 as FQNEAQ (reference sequence). This CDR3 reads CASSLIGPDTQYF. The DNA of the CDR3 is TGTGCCAGCAGCTTAATAGGCCCGGATACGCAGTATTTT.

The chain uses TRBV6-1 and TRBJ2-7, with D perhaps TRBD1 (6 bases). V was clipped by 3 bases and J by 2 bases, with 17 bases between them. Germline values: CDR1 MNHNS, CDR2 SASEGT. The CDR3 runs 16 residues. CDR3 protein: CASSDDGRGIPYEQYF. Here the CDR3 DNA reads TGTGCCAGCAGTGATGACGGAAGGGGGATTCCCTACGAGCAGTACTTC.

The gene calls are TRBV7-9 and TRBJ1-2; 9 nucleotides align to TRBD1. Trimming removed 5 bases from V and 1 base from J; junction bases left unmatched: 11. Per germline, CDR1 SEHNR and CDR2 FQNEAQ (reference sequence). The CDR3 extends over 17 amino acids. The CDR3 protein is CASSGPKQGAYNYGYTF. The CDR3 nucleotides read TGTGCCAGCAGCGGACCTAAACAGGGGGCTTATAACTATGGCTACACCTTC.

V and J are TRBV29-1 and TRBJ1-2; TRBD1 matches 8 bases. CDR3 length: 12 residues. J lost 6 bases, V lost 4 bases, and 4 bases had no gene match. CDR1 is SQVTM and CDR2 is ANQGSEA in the germline V gene. CDR3 in DNA: TGCAGCGTTGTTACAGGGGGGAATGGCTACACCTTC. Its protein is CSVVTGGNGYTF.

This chain uses TRBV5-5 with TRBJ2-4; 7 bases are shared with TRBD1. CDR3 length: 15 amino acids. V was clipped by 2 bases and J by 4 bases; unmatched bases: 6. Germline values: CDR1 SGHKS, CDR2 YYEKEE (reference sequence). DNA of the CDR3: TGTGCCAGCAGCTTATCCGGGACAGAGAAAAACATTCAGTACTTC. Encoded protein: CASSLSGTEKNIQYF.

This clonotype was observed a handful of times. The chain links TRBV25-1 to TRBJ2-2; 9 nucleotides line up with TRBD1. In germline, CDR1 is MGHDK, CDR2 SYGVNS. The CDR3 runs 17 residues. With 4 bases clipped from V and 2 bases from J, the junction kept 8 bases outside the gene matches. This chain's CDR3 is CASSAPPGQGNTGELFF. As DNA, the CDR3 is TGTGCCAGCAGTGCACCACCGGGACAGGGAAACACCGGGGAGCTGTTTTTT.

The chain couples TRBV28 to TRBJ2-5, with 12 bases that match TRBD2. Germline values: CDR1 MDHEN, CDR2 SYDVKM. The CDR3 consists of 16 residues. V lost 6 bases, J lost 1 base, and 6 bases stayed unmatched. The CDR3 region has the DNA TGTGCCAGCAGGCGTCGGACTAGCGGGGTCCAAGAGACCCAGTACTTC. Its protein product is CASRRRTSGVQETQYF.

The rearrangement links TRBV19 to TRBJ2-5, with 7 positions matching TRBD1. V lost 3 bases to trimming and J lost 2 bases; unmatched junction nucleotides: 3. The CDR3 is 14 amino acids. Germline-derived CDR1 and CDR2 are LNHDA and SQIVND (reference sequence). CDR3 coding DNA: TGTGCCAGTAGTATCCTGGGACAGCAAGAGACCCAGTACTTC. Its protein product is CASSILGQQETQYF.

The V and J genes are TRBV5-1 and TRBJ2-5; no definite D call. The J call may be wrong; the DNA end is better matched by TRBJ2-1. This CDR3 has 13 amino acids. Looked up from germline, CDR1 is SGHRS and CDR2 is YFSETQ. In DNA form, the CDR3 reads TGCGCCAGCAGCTACATGGATGGCGCCGAGCAGTTCTTC. This sequence encodes CASSYMDGAEQFF.

In this sample, this clonotype turned up a few times. This chain joins TRBV28 and TRBJ1-3, with D unclear. The CDR3 has 15 residues. The V end was cut by 5 bases, the J end by 0 bases, with 11 bases between. Per the germline V gene, CDR1 is MDHEN and CDR2 is SYDVKM. CDR3 nucleotide sequence: TGTGCCAGCAGTCCAAGGCTCAACTCTGGAAACACCATATATTTT. Protein: CASSPRLNSGNTIYF.

V is TRBV7-9 and J is TRBJ2-3; D gene uncertain. The CDR3 spans 13 residues. V was clipped by 1 base and J by 4 bases, with 6 bases between them. Germline CDR1 SEHNR, CDR2 FQNEAQ (reference sequence). The DNA of the CDR3 is TGTGCCAGCAGCTTAGACGGGCCAGATACGCAGTATTTT. Protein sequence: CASSLDGPDTQYF.

This clonotype came up a few times. The CDR3 is CASSLDKGLPYEQYF. Written as DNA, the CDR3 is TGTGCCAGCAGCTTGGATAAGGGGCTACCCTACGAGCAGTACTTC. The chain links TRBV5-5 to TRBJ2-7, with TRBD1 as a possible D gene (5 bases). Germline V lookup: CDR1 SGHKS, CDR2 YYEKEE (reference sequence). This CDR3 spans 15 amino acids. The V gene lost 0 bases and the J gene lost 2 bases, with 12 bases spanning the gap.

This clonotype was picked up a small number of times. The genes are TRBV9 and TRBJ2-3; D might be TRBD1 (6 bases). Per the germline V gene, CDR1 is SGDLS and CDR2 is YYNGEE. The CDR3 is made up of 15 amino acids. Trimming took 2 bases from V and 2 from J, leaving 12 bases between them. CDR3 DNA: TGTGCCAGCAGCGTTACAGGGTTCGACACAGATACGCAGTATTTT. It encodes CASSVTGFDTDTQYF. Supplemented by reference TRBV9 and TRBJ2-3, the full variable domain reads DSGVTQTPKHLITATGQRVTLRCSPRSGDLSVYWYQQSLDQGLQFLIQYYNGEERAKGNILERFSAQQFPDLHSELNLSSLELGDSALYFCASSVTGFDTDTQYFGPGTRLTVL.

This clonotype was found a few times. The genes are TRBV7-2 and TRBJ1-1; 8 bases are shared with TRBD1. The germline V gene has CDR1 SGHTA and CDR2 FQGNSA. With 5 bases clipped from V and 0 bases from J, the junction kept 5 bases outside the gene matches. The CDR3 spans 15 residues. CDR3 DNA: TGTGCCAGCAGCATACAGGGGGATCTGAACACTGAAGCTTTCTTT. Encoded protein: CASSIQGDLNTEAFF.

A few counts support this clonotype. This sequence joins TRBV6-5 and TRBJ2-1; D is undetermined. Trimming took 5 bases from V and 5 from J, leaving 10 bases between them. There are 13 residues in the CDR3. Per germline, CDR1 MNHEY and CDR2 SVGAGI. Here the CDR3 DNA reads TGTGCCAGCAGTACCACTTGGAACAATGAGCAGTTCTTC. Translating gives CASSTTWNNEQFF.

The chain couples TRBV6-5 to TRBJ1-3, with D possibly matching TRBD1 (5 bases). Trimming took 0 bases from V and 2 from J, leaving 20 bases between them. Germline CDR1 reads MNHEY; CDR2 reads SVGAGI. The CDR3 runs to 19 residues. The CDR3 DNA sequence: TGTGCCAGCAGTTACTCCCCCGTTTATGCGACAGACGCTGGAAACACCATATATTTT. Its protein product is CASSYSPVYATDAGNTIYF.